The 6 T cell receptor beta chains below were found in one sample sequenced in a study of cytomegalovirus exposure and HLA in healthy donors. PCR employed 60 Vbeta and 13 Jbeta primers. Measured with immunoSEQ multiplex PCR; TCRdb has only the in-frame clones, and not every one. Of over 150,000 clones in the sample, approximately 74% were seen once. Source material: PBMCs. The receptors here all came from a man aged 25-45 years in good health and CMV-seronegative.

The chain uses TRBV9 and TRBJ2-6; 8 bases agree with TRBD1. Germline lookup yields CDR1 SGDLS and CDR2 YYNGEE. The CDR3 extends over 19 amino acids. V trimming: 1 base; J trimming: 0 bases; junction bases outside the gene matches: 9. The CDR3 nucleotides are TGTGCCAGCAGCGTATGGGCACAGGGGGTTAACTCTGGGGCCAACGTCCTGACTTTC. Translation: CASSVWAQGVNSGANVLTF.

The rearrangement links TRBV30 to TRBJ1-1; D is ambiguous. The CDR3 is 13 amino acids. V was pared by 3 bases and J by 2 bases, with 10 bases between. Germline V gene data show CDR1 as GTSNPN and CDR2 as SVGIG (reference sequence). The CDR3 spells CAWRQYLNTEAFF. CDR3 bases: TGTGCCTGGAGACAGTATCTAAACACTGAAGCTTTCTTT.

This clone was detected once. V usage is TRBV10-3 and J usage is TRBJ2-5, with 10 bases identical to TRBD2. The CDR3 length is 15 residues. Germline assignment: CDR1 ENHRY and CDR2 SYGVKD. Losses at the gene ends were 7 bases for V and 2 bases for J; bases not matched to a gene: 7. CDR3 in DNA: TGTGCCATCAAAGGAGTACTAGCGGGGCAAGAGACCCAGTACTTC. Protein sequence: CAIKGVLAGQETQYF.

The rearrangement joins TRBV30 to TRBJ2-7, with D possibly matching TRBD1 (5 bases). V lost 1 base and J lost 4, with 8 bases in between. In germline, CDR1 is GTSNPN, CDR2 SVGIG (reference sequence). This CDR3 region has 12 residues. This CDR3 reads CAWSAGLYEQYF. CDR3 DNA: TGTGCCTGGAGTGCAGGGTTATACGAGCAGTACTTC.

The chain is built from TRBV19 and TRBJ2-4; maybe TRBD2 (5 bases). Germline assignment: CDR1 LNHDA and CDR2 SQIVND (reference sequence). V lost 7 bases and J 9 bases, leaving 25 bases between the germline ends. The CDR3 is 16 amino acids. CDR3 residues: CASTPRSSGEGSIQYF. The CDR3 region has the DNA TGTGCCAGTACCCCTCGATCCTCAGGCGAGGGAAGCATTCAGTACTTC. Based on the CDR3 plus reference TRBV19 and TRBJ2-4, the full variable domain is DGGITQSPKYLFRKEGQNVTLSCEQNLNHDAMYWYRQDPGQGLRLIYYSQIVNDFQKGDIAEGYSVSREKKESFPLTVTSAQKNPTAFYLCASTPRSSGEGSIQYFGAGTRLSVL.

This rearrangement joins TRBV2 to TRBJ1-5; 7 bases line up with TRBD1. Germline loops: CDR1 SNHLY, CDR2 FYNNEI. The V gene end was trimmed by 6 bases and the J gene end by 3 bases; junction bases not matched to a gene: 2. This CDR3 spans 13 amino acids. This CDR3 is CASSTGDNQPQHF. Written as DNA, the CDR3 is TGTGCCAGCAGCACAGGGGACAATCAGCCCCAGCATTTT.